This TCR beta chain was sequenced in a study of cytomegalovirus exposure and HLA in healthy donors. In the case of this clone: What it recognizes is unknown.

The study, taken as a whole, reports: Several of the most significant clusters were apparently associated with common viral pathogens in a later analysis. As was reported, the classifier diagnosed cytomegalovirus status with high specificity and sensitivity. Later analysis identified a missense DCLRE1C variant that was linked to TCR beta V- and J-gene trimming.

Trimming took off 9 bases at V and 2 bases at J, with 8 bases between the two ends. The CDR3 is made up of 11 amino acids. Germline V gene sequence: CDR1 SNHLY, CDR2 FYNNEI. The primer mix had 60 Vbeta and 13 Jbeta primers. Sequenced by immunoSEQ multiplex PCR; TCRdb stores in-frame clones only, minus some. Found here are approximately 140,000 clones, 80% of them singletons; the top ten hold 5.1%. Each of the donors was a healthy bone marrow donor. What was sequenced was PBMCs. The clonotype originates from a male donor in good health and CMV-seronegative. The rearrangement links TRBV2 to TRBJ2-7, with a weak D call TRBD1 (6 bases). The CDR3 DNA is TGTGCCAGTAGGACAGCCTACGAGCAGTACTTC. This codes for CASRTAYEQYF.